This T cell receptor beta chain was profiled in a study of shared clonotypes between healthy human individuals. Using immunoSEQ multiplex PCR, the repertoire was profiled, and TCRdb retains in-frame clones only, with some absent. The sample consists of about 2 million clones, approximately 94% of them appearing once. This CDR3 spans 14 amino acids. Trimming pared 3 bases from V and 1 base from J, leaving 10 bases between. Looked up from germline, CDR1 is SGHRS and CDR2 is YFSETQ. Naive CD8 cells, CD45RO-negative and positively selected for CCR7, excluded terminally differentiated effector memory CD45RA+ cells. This clone was seen more than once but under ten times.

Sequencing was performed on naive CD8+ T cells sorted from blood. The clonotype comes from a man between 18 and 29 years old in good health. V and J are TRBV5-1 and TRBJ1-1; the D is unclear. The CDR3 reads CASSWLTQNTEAFF. DNA of the CDR3: TGCGCCAGCAGCTGGCTAACACAGAACACTGAAGCTTTCTTT.